These T cell receptor beta chains were read from a single sample in a study of response to subunit inactivated influenza vaccine. TCRdb used MiXCR to reprocess the RT-PCR reads, holding one entry per CDR3 protein. The sample has 650,000 to 800,000 distinct CDR3 sequences, around 14% seen once. Sequencing was performed on PBMCs from blood, taken roughly 15 days before vaccination. The receptors derive from a man between 45 and 60 years old who received an inactivated influenza vaccine. The CDR3 runs from the conserved cysteine through the conserved F or W. Each record gives: J gene, V gene, CDR3 protein.

TRBJ2-3,TRBV6-1,CASSEVAGITDTQYF
TRBJ2-1,TRBV4-3,CASSGRWGSEQFF
TRBJ1-3,TRBV4-3,CASSPTQAAGNTIYF
TRBJ2-7,TRBV4-2,CASSQGGGAYEQYF
TRBJ2-3,TRBV4-3,CASGGDSRTDTQYF
TRBJ1-5,TRBV6-1,CASRAAGARSYSNQPQHF
TRBJ2-5,TRBV10-3,CATLKGGGSTSETQYF
TRBJ2-5,TRBV27,CASRGSSGQETQYF
TRBJ2-3,TRBV6-1,CATSGSRWGTDTQYF
TRBJ2-4,TRBV12-3/TRBV12-4,CASSPSNIQYF
TRBJ2-1,TRBV24-1,CATSDRTEGSYNEQFF
TRBJ2-2,TRBV18,CASSRQQGRNTGELFF
TRBJ1-2,TRBV29-1,CSVRTGGIHGYTF
TRBJ1-6,TRBV7-2,CASSFQTRYNSPLHF
TRBJ2-2,TRBV7-2,CASTARGGGELFF
TRBJ2-1,TRBV15,CATSRGQGKHEQFF
TRBJ1-2,TRBV12-3/TRBV12-4,CASSFVGRGLGYTF
TRBJ2-1,TRBV12-3/TRBV12-4,CASSDGGDYNEQFF
TRBJ2-2,TRBV24-1,CATRLGRREDANTGELFF
TRBJ1-1,TRBV9,CASGRNLGGGTTQNTNTEAFF
TRBJ1-2,TRBV29-1,CSAGTGYGYTF
TRBJ2-1,TRBV20-1,CSARSSGGVSYNEQFF
TRBJ2-1,TRBV4-3,CASSQYRTSVYGNEQFF
TRBJ2-2,TRBV15,CATGGAWTGELFF
TRBJ2-1,TRBV20-1,CSAPRQGSRNEQFF
TRBJ2-7,TRBV28,CASRTMGTATYEQYF